Each of the 26 T cell receptor beta chains below was sequenced from the same sample in a study of vaccination and CD4 T cells after COVID-19. Cultured CD4+ T cell DNA underwent sequencing with the Oncomine TCR Beta short-read assay. Using its own MiXCR run on the PCR reads, TCRdb lists one record per CDR3 protein. Seen here are fewer than 15,000 distinct CDR3 sequences, 56% observed once, and the top ten hold 14% to 15%. The treatment here: roughly 10-day PBMC culture with coronavirus spike peptide pools or control peptides (ViraFEST assay). No cognate antigen is known for these TCRs. The sample consisted of CD4+ T cells from blood, cultured in vitro. These receptor sequences come from a human donor who had recovered from COVID-19.

V usage is TRBV10-3 and J usage is TRBJ2-5, with D perhaps matching TRBD1 or TRBD2 (5 bases each). In germline, CDR1 is ENHRY, CDR2 SYGVKD. This CDR3 contains 14 residues. V was clipped by 6 bases and J by 1 base, with 12 bases between them. CDR3 region: CAIRRDGFQETQYF. The CDR3 DNA sequence: TGTGCCATCAGACGGGACGGCTTCCAAGAGACCCAGTACTTC.

This clonotype was found a few times. The chain carries TRBV19 and TRBJ1-6, with D unclear. In germline, CDR1 is LNHDA, CDR2 SQIVND (reference sequence). Trimming took 5 bases from V and 10 from J, leaving 15 bases between them. This CDR3 is 14 amino acids long. The CDR3 region has the DNA TGTGCCAGTAGTGATCAGCCACCAACGTCACCCCTCCACTTT. Residues: CASSDQPPTSPLHF.

The chain recombines TRBV5-1 with TRBJ1-4; 10 positions match TRBD1. The CDR3 covers 15 residues. Germline assignment: CDR1 SGHRS and CDR2 YFSETQ. V dropped 4 bases and J dropped 6; count of bases not matched to a gene: 6. CDR3 nucleotide sequence: TGCGCCAGCAGCAGGGACAGGGGTGACGATGAAAAACTGTTTTTT. Its translation: CASSRDRGDDEKLFF. The full variable domain, completed using reference TRBV5-1 and TRBJ1-4, is KAGVTQTPRYLIKTRGQQVTLSCSPISGHRSVSWYQQTPGQGLQFLFEYFSETQRNKGNFPGRFSGRQFSNSRSEMNVSTLELGDSALYLCASSRDRGDDEKLFFGSGTQLSVL.

This clonotype has just a few counts. The chain uses TRBV27 and TRBJ1-2; 9 bases are shared with TRBD1. The CDR3 consists of 16 residues. V dropped 2 bases and J dropped 5; count of bases not matched to a gene: 9. Germline CDR1 is MNHEY and CDR2 is SMNVEV (reference sequence). CDR3 amino acids: CASSLVGTGGGYGYTF. Here the CDR3 DNA reads TGTGCCAGCAGTTTAGTCGGAACAGGGGGCGGGTATGGCTACACCTTC.

This clonotype was observed a few times. The rearrangement joins TRBV6-1 to TRBJ1-2; 7 bases line up with TRBD1. From germline, CDR1 is MNHNS and CDR2 SASEGT. V dropped 6 bases and J dropped 4; count of bases not matched to a gene: 5. The CDR3 runs 13 residues. The CDR3 region is CASRPTGLYGYTF. Written as DNA, the CDR3 is TGTGCCAGCAGACCGACAGGGCTCTATGGCTACACCTTC.

The V and J genes are TRBV19 and TRBJ2-3; 9 bases are a match to TRBD1. V was clipped by 5 bases and J by 3 bases; unmatched bases: 12. The CDR3 is 17 residues long. CDR1 LNHDA and CDR2 SQIVND come from the germline V gene (reference sequence). This CDR3 reads CASSVTGTGFGTDTQYF. The DNA for the CDR3 is TGTGCCAGTAGTGTTACCGGGACAGGGTTTGGAACAGATACGCAGTATTTT.

This clonotype is medium-sized by share. The rearrangement links TRBV28 to TRBJ2-2; TRBD2 matches 9 bases. The V gene end was trimmed by 6 bases and the J gene end by 1 base; junction bases not matched to a gene: 0. CDR3 length: 14 amino acids. Germline CDR1 and CDR2: MDHEN and SYDVKM. For the CDR3, the DNA is TGTGCCAGCAGACTAGCGGGGAACACCGGGGAGCTGTTTTTT. It translates to CASRLAGNTGELFF. The complete variable domain, with remaining parts taken from reference TRBV28 and TRBJ2-2, reads DVKVTQSSRYLVKRTGEKVFLECVQDMDHENMFWYRQDPGLGLRLIYFSYDVKMKEKGDIPEGYSVSREKKERFSLILESASTNQTSMYLCASRLAGNTGELFFGEGSRLTVL.

J is TRBJ2-7 and V is TRBV28; 12 bases match TRBD1. Germline V gene sequence: CDR1 MDHEN, CDR2 SYDVKM. This CDR3 has 17 residues. V shed 6 bases and J 4 bases; nucleotides not matched to a gene: 13. CDR3 residues: CASRSAGTGGATYEQYF. The CDR3 DNA reads as TGTGCCAGCAGATCCGCCGGGACAGGGGGCGCAACGTACGAGCAGTACTTC.

The chain is built from TRBV24-1 and TRBJ2-1, with TRBD2 matching over 12 bases. The CDR3 contains 15 residues. Germline V gene data show CDR1 as KGHDR and CDR2 as SFDVKD. V was pared by 6 bases and J by 9 bases, with 8 bases of the junction left unmatched. In nucleotides, the CDR3 is TGTGCCACCAGTACTACTAGCGGGGGGTGGGGTGAGCAGTTCTTC. It yields the protein CATSTTSGGWGEQFF.

J is TRBJ1-2 and V is TRBV12-3 or TRBV12-4; D gene uncertain. The V gene lost 3 bases and the J gene lost 5 bases, with 13 bases spanning the gap. The CDR3 totals 14 residues. The CDR3 region has the DNA TGTGCCAGCAGTTTCTTCGGGCCCCCTTATGGCTACACCTTC. This codes for CASSFFGPPYGYTF.

The chain recombines TRBV20-1 with TRBJ2-1; TRBD1 or TRBD2 may be the D gene (5 bases each). This CDR3 is 14 amino acids long. Trimming shortened V by 3 bases and J by 6 bases, and 15 bases separated the two germline ends. Germline V lookup: CDR1 DFQATT, CDR2 SNEGSKA (reference sequence). The CDR3 spells CSASVSARGNEQFF. The CDR3 bases are TGCAGTGCTAGTGTGAGCGCGAGGGGCAATGAGCAGTTCTTC.

The CDR3, as DNA: TGTGCCAGCAGTGACTCGACTAGCGGGGAGCTGTTTTTT. Translation: CASSDSTSGELFF. J is TRBJ2-2 and V is TRBV6-4, with D possibly being TRBD2 (6 bases). V was trimmed by 0 bases and J by 7 bases, leaving 6 bases between them. The CDR3 loop spans 13 amino acids. Germline CDR1 MRHNA, CDR2 SNTAGT.

This clonotype was seen a handful of times. The V call is TRBV15, the J call TRBJ2-5; 7 nucleotides agree with TRBD2. Per germline, CDR1 LNHNV and CDR2 YYDKDF (reference sequence). J gave up 4 bases and V 1 base, and 15 bases lay outside the gene matches. CDR3 length: 18 residues. The CDR3 is CATSRGSSGGLGGETQYF. The CDR3 DNA sequence: TGTGCCACCAGCAGAGGATCTAGCGGAGGTCTCGGAGGAGAGACCCAGTACTTC. Together with reference TRBV15 and TRBJ2-5, the CDR3 gives the full variable domain: DAMVIQNPRYQVTQFGKPVTLSCSQTLNHNVMYWYQQKSSQAPKLLFHYYDKDFNNEADTPDNFQSRRPNTSFCFLDIRSPGLGDTAMYLCATSRGSSGGLGGETQYFGPGTRLLVL.

The DNA for the CDR3 is TGCGCCAGCAGCTTGGGACAGATGAACACTGAAGCTTTCTTT. The encoded protein is CASSLGQMNTEAFF. V and J are TRBV5-1 and TRBJ1-1, with D perhaps matching TRBD1 (5 bases). The CDR3 has 14 residues. V lost 0 bases to trimming and J lost 0 bases, with 6 bases between them. Germline V gives CDR1 SGHRS, CDR2 YFSETQ.

The genes are TRBV10-3 and TRBJ2-2, with D perhaps TRBD1 or TRBD2 (6 bases each). The length of the CDR3 is 15 residues. In germline, CDR1 is ENHRY, CDR2 SYGVKD. V lost 3 bases and J lost 7, with 15 bases in between. The CDR3 DNA follows: TGTGCCATCAGTGAACCCCCGGGGGCTATCGGGGAGCTGTTTTTT. It specifies CAISEPPGAIGELFF.

This clonotype was counted only a few times. This chain links TRBV7-2 with TRBJ2-5; 9 nucleotides agree with TRBD1. J was trimmed by 5 bases and V by 5 bases; bases with no gene match: 9. Germline lookup yields CDR1 SGHTA and CDR2 FQGNSA. The length of the CDR3 is 15 residues. CDR3 DNA sequence: TGTGCCAGCAGCCTAATACAGGGGGCGTGGGAGACCCAGTACTTC. Its protein is CASSLIQGAWETQYF.

This clonotype was seen once. This rearrangement joins TRBV7-2 to TRBJ2-7; D gene ambiguous. With 1 base removed from V and 6 bases from J, the gap between germline ends came to 7 bases. Germline CDR1 reads SGHTA; CDR2 reads FQGNSA. CDR3 length equals 12 residues. CDR3 sequence (DNA): TGTGCCAGCAGCTTAGACCGCCGCGAGCAGTACTTC. It specifies CASSLDRREQYF.

V is TRBV12-3 or TRBV12-4 and J is TRBJ2-3, with 7 positions matching TRBD1. This CDR3 is 15 amino acids long. V lost 5 bases to trimming and J lost 4 bases; unmatched junction nucleotides: 9. CDR3 bases: TGTGCCAGCAGTGACAGGGTCATCTTCGCAGATACGCAGTATTTT. The encoded protein is CASSDRVIFADTQYF.

The CDR3 coding sequence is TGCAGTGCTAGTAAGGAGGATCAGCCCCAGCATTTT. Amino acids: CSASKEDQPQHF. The genes are TRBV20-1 and TRBJ1-5; D gene unclear. Trimming removed 3 bases at V and 5 bases at J, with 8 bases between. Germline V CDR1 and CDR2: DFQATT, SNEGSKA (reference sequence). This CDR3 has 12 residues.

The chain combines TRBV28 with TRBJ1-6, with 10 bases lining up with TRBD1. With V trimmed by 4 bases and J by 8 bases, 8 bases remained unmatched. This CDR3 has 16 residues. Germline V gives CDR1 MDHEN, CDR2 SYDVKM. This CDR3 reads CASSSRDRGAHSPLHF. CDR3 in DNA: TGTGCCAGCAGTTCCCGGGACAGGGGCGCCCATTCACCCCTCCACTTT.

The chain uses TRBV20-1 and TRBJ2-1; TRBD2 aligns across 10 bases. This CDR3 is built from 18 residues. After removal of 3 bases from V and 3 bases from J, the junction contained 14 bases not matched to a gene. Germline V gene data show CDR1 as DFQATT and CDR2 as SNEGSKA (reference sequence). The CDR3 spells CSASVPASGSNLYNEQFF. In nucleotides, the CDR3 is TGCAGTGCTAGCGTTCCTGCTAGCGGGAGCAATCTCTACAATGAGCAGTTCTTC.

V gene TRBV5-1 combines with J gene TRBJ2-2; tentative D call: TRBD2 (6 bases). Germline CDR1 is SGHRS and CDR2 is YFSETQ. This CDR3 spans 13 amino acids. The germline V and J ends were trimmed by 0 bases and 7 bases, with 7 bases remaining between them. The CDR3 protein is CASSLEAGGELFF. The CDR3 DNA is TGCGCCAGCAGCTTGGAAGCGGGCGGGGAGCTGTTTTTT.

Written as DNA, the CDR3 is TGCGCCAGCAGCTCAAAGCTTCAGAGGGGGTTGGGCACAGATACGCAGTATTTT. Its translation is CASSSKLQRGLGTDTQYF. The rearrangement links TRBV5-1 to TRBJ2-3, with a possible D match to TRBD1 (6 bases). Looked up from germline, CDR1 is SGHRS and CDR2 is YFSETQ. The V end lost 3 bases, the J end lost 1 base, and 21 bases lay between the germline ends. The CDR3 is made up of 18 amino acids.

The chain links TRBV2 to TRBJ2-6; 10 nucleotides match TRBD2. The CDR3 extends over 16 amino acids. V trimming: 7 bases; J trimming: 1 base; junction bases outside the gene matches: 4. The germline gives CDR1 SNHLY, CDR2 FYNNEI. The CDR3 loop is CASTAGLASGANVLTF. The CDR3 DNA reads TGTGCCAGCACCGCGGGACTAGCGTCTGGGGCCAACGTCCTGACTTTC. The variable domain in full, completed from reference TRBV2 and TRBJ2-6, reads EPEVTQTPSHQVTQMGQEVILRCVPISNHLYFYWYRQILGQKVEFLVSFYNNEISEKSEIFDDQFSVERPDGSNFTLKIRSTKLEDSAMYFCASTAGLASGANVLTFGAGSRLTVL.

V is TRBV7-8 and J is TRBJ2-5; D uncertain. The germline V gene encodes CDR1 SGHVS and CDR2 FQNEAQ. The CDR3 is made up of 15 amino acids. V was shortened by 0 bases and J by 3 bases, with 11 bases between the two germline ends. Written as DNA, the CDR3 is TGTGCCAGCAGCTTAGCCACTTGGAGTAAAGAGACCCAGTACTTC. Protein sequence: CASSLATWSKETQYF. The variable domain in full, completed from reference TRBV7-8 and TRBJ2-5, reads GAGVSQSPRYKVAKRGQDVALRCDPISGHVSLFWYQQALGQGPEFLTYFQNEAQLDKSGLPSDRFFAERPEGSVSTLKIQRTQQEDSAVYLCASSLATWSKETQYFGPGTRLLVL.

This clonotype was recorded once. J is TRBJ2-7 and V is TRBV5-1, with D hard to call. CDR3 size: 12 residues. V was clipped by 0 bases and J by 4 bases, with 5 bases between them. Germline V gene lookup returns CDR1 SGHRS and CDR2 YFSETQ. For the CDR3, the DNA is TGCGCCAGCAGCTTGGGTGGATACGAGCAGTACTTC. Translated: CASSLGGYEQYF.